The next 8 T cell receptor beta chains were all read from a single sample in a study of TIL therapy for anti-PD-1-resistant metastatic lung cancer. As for time point: pre-treatment sample, taken before nivolumab and TIL therapy. Tumor tissue came from excised metastases, mostly pleural nodules or supraclavicular lymph nodes. The immunoSEQ assay was v3. Produced via immunoSEQ multiplex PCR; TCRdb's table is partial and in-frame only. This sample has about 14,000 clones, with less than 75% found just once. The input for sequencing was tumor tissue, taken at baseline. The source is a woman between 25 and 85 years old with non-small cell lung cancer.

The J gene is TRBJ1-1, the V gene TRBV7-8, with D hard to call. V lost 0 bases to trimming and J lost 2 bases, with 10 bases between them. The length of the CDR3 is 15 residues. Germline-derived CDR1 and CDR2 are SGHVS and FQNEAQ. The CDR3 region has the DNA TGTGCCAGCAGCTTAGCGGATCGGCATAACACTGAAGCTTTCTTT. The encoded protein is CASSLADRHNTEAFF. Full variable domain (rest looked up from reference TRBV7-8 and TRBJ1-1): GAGVSQSPRYKVAKRGQDVALRCDPISGHVSLFWYQQALGQGPEFLTYFQNEAQLDKSGLPSDRFFAERPEGSVSTLKIQRTQQEDSAVYLCASSLADRHNTEAFFGQGTRLTVV.

The chain employs TRBV11-2 and TRBJ1-1; D might be TRBD1 (6 bases). V lost 6 bases to trimming and J lost 4 bases, with 12 bases between them. CDR1 and CDR2 (germline): SGHAT, FQNNGV. This CDR3 comprises 13 residues. The CDR3, as DNA: TGTGCCAGCAGTAATACAGGGTTCACTGAAGCTTTCTTT. Its protein product is CASSNTGFTEAFF.

There are a few counts of this clone. The J gene is TRBJ2-2, the V gene TRBV7-3, with 14 bases fitting TRBD2. V trimming: 5 bases; J trimming: 8 bases; junction bases outside the gene matches: 4. Per the germline V gene, CDR1 is SGHTA and CDR2 is FQGTGA. The CDR3 sequence is 15 residues long. This CDR3 is CASSPGTSGSGELFF. In DNA, the CDR3 is TGTGCCAGCAGCCCCGGGACTAGCGGGAGTGGGGAGCTGTTTTTT.

The table lists this clone with a count of one. The chain uses TRBV29-1 and TRBJ2-7, with D possibly being TRBD2 (6 bases). The CDR3 is 15 amino acids. V lost 1 base, J lost 6 bases, and 19 bases lay in between. Looked up from germline, CDR1 is SQVTM and CDR2 is ANQGSEA. This chain's CDR3 is CSVEARDSNYREQYF. The CDR3 DNA reads TGCAGCGTTGAAGCACGGGACTCTAACTACCGCGAGCAGTACTTC.

The chain combines TRBV10-2 with TRBJ2-5; D not certain. Trimming stripped 0 bases from V and 3 bases from J, with 8 bases between. The CDR3 consists of 14 residues. Germline V gene data show CDR1 as WSHSY and CDR2 as SAAADI. For the CDR3, the DNA is TGCGCCAGCAGTGAGTCGGGATTAAAAGAGACCCAGTACTTC. Translating it yields CASSESGLKETQYF.

This chain links TRBV18 with TRBJ2-6, with D perhaps given as TRBD1 or TRBD2 (5 bases each). This CDR3 contains 16 residues. Deletions cut 2 bases from V and 2 bases from J, with 10 bases between. Germline V gene data show CDR1 as KGHSH and CDR2 as LQKENI. The DNA of the CDR3 is TGTGCCAGCTCACCAAGGGGAGCAGCTGGGGCCAACGTCCTGACTTTC. Its protein product is CASSPRGAAGANVLTF.

This rearrangement joins TRBV2 to TRBJ1-3; D is unclear. Trimming pared 0 bases from V and 0 bases from J, leaving 12 bases between. CDR1 is SNHLY and CDR2 is FYNNEI in the germline V gene. The CDR3 is made up of 17 amino acids. CDR3 coding DNA: TGTGCCAGCAGTGAAGCGGCCAGGAGGCACTCTGGAAACACCATATATTTT. This gives the protein CASSEAARRHSGNTIYF. Filled out from reference TRBV2 and TRBJ1-3, the complete variable domain reads EPEVTQTPSHQVTQMGQEVILRCVPISNHLYFYWYRQILGQKVEFLVSFYNNEISEKSEIFDDQFSVERPDGSNFTLKIRSTKLEDSAMYFCASSEAARRHSGNTIYFGEGSWLTVV.

This chain links TRBV6-1 with TRBJ2-2, with D perhaps being TRBD1 or TRBD2 (6 bases each). The germline V gene has CDR1 MNHNS and CDR2 SASEGT. Trimming shortened V by 2 bases and J by 5 bases, and 18 bases separated the two germline ends. CDR3 length: 17 residues. The CDR3: CASSESQDSAGTGELFF. The CDR3, as DNA: TGTGCCAGCAGTGAAAGCCAGGACAGCGCGGGAACCGGGGAGCTGTTTTTT.